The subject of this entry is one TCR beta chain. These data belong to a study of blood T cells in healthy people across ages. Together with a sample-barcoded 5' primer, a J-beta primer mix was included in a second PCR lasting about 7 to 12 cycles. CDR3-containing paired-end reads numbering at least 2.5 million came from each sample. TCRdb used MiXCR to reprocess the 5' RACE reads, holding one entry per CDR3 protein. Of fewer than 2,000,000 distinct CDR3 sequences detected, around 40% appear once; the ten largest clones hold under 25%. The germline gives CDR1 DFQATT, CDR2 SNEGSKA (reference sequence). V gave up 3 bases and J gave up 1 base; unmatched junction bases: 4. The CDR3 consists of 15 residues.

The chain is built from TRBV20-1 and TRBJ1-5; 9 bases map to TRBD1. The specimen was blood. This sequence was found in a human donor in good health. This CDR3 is CSASTGGFSNQPQHF. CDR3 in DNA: TGCAGTGCTAGCACAGGGGGCTTCAGCAATCAGCCCCAGCATTTT.